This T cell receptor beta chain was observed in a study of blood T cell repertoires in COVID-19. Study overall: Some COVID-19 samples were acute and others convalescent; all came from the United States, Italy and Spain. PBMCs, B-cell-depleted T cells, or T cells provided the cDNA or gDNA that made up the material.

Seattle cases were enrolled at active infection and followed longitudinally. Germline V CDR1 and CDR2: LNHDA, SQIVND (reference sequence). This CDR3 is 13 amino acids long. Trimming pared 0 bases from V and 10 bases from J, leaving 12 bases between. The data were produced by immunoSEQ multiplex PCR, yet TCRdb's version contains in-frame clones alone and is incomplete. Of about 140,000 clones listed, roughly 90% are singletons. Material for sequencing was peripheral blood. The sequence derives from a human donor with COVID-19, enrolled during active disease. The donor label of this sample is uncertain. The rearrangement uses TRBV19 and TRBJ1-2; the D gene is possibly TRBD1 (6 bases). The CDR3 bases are TGTGCCAGTAGTATAGAGACAGGCTCTGTCTACACCTTC. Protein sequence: CASSIETGSVYTF.